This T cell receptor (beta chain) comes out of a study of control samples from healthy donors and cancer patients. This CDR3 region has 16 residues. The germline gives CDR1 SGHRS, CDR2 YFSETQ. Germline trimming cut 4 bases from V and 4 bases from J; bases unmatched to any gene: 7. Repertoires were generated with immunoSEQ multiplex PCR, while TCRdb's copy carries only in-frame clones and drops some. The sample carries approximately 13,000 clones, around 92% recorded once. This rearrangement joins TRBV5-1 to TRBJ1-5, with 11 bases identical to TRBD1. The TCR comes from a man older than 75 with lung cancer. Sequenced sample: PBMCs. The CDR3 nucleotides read TGCGCCAGCAGCCCGGGACAGGGGGATATGAATCAGCCCCAGCATTTT. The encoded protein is CASSPGQGDMNQPQHF.